What follows are 17 T cell receptor beta chains derived from one specimen sequenced in a study of blood T cell repertoires in COVID-19. The method was immunoSEQ multiplex PCR; TCRdb's version includes in-frame clones alone and lacks a portion of them. The sample comprises a few hundred thousand clones, about 87% of which are singletons, and 6.3% rests with the top ten. Sequenced material: peripheral blood. The source is a woman between 45 and 65 years old with COVID-19, enrolled during active disease.

The rearrangement uses TRBV24-1 and TRBJ1-4; 8 bases match TRBD1. The CDR3 consists of 15 residues. In germline, CDR1 is KGHDR, CDR2 SFDVKD. V lost 8 bases and J lost 6; bases outside the gene matches: 10. The CDR3 coding sequence is TGTGCCACCACCGATTCACAGGGGGGCGATGAAAAACTGTTTTTT. Translating it yields CATTDSQGGDEKLFF.

The J gene is TRBJ2-7, the V gene TRBV11-2, with a possible D match to TRBD2 (5 bases). V was pared by 0 bases and J by 4 bases, with 7 bases between. The CDR3 is 13 amino acids. Germline CDR1 reads SGHAT; CDR2 reads FQNNGV. The CDR3 here is CASSLDRGYEQYF. CDR3 sequence (DNA): TGTGCCAGCAGCTTAGATCGAGGGTACGAGCAGTACTTC.

DNA of the CDR3: TGTGCCAGCACCCCCCGGGGTAGCGCTGAAGCTTTCTTT. Its protein is CASTPRGSAEAFF. The V gene is TRBV7-9, the J gene TRBJ1-1; D unclear. The V gene's germline CDR1 is SEHNR and CDR2 FQNEAQ (reference sequence). V was shortened by 7 bases and J by 6 bases, with 15 bases between the two germline ends. This CDR3 has 13 amino acids.

The V and J genes are TRBV30 and TRBJ1-1, with D maybe TRBD1 (5 bases). Germline-derived CDR1 and CDR2 are GTSNPN and SVGIG (reference sequence). V lost 8 bases and J 3 bases, leaving 16 bases between the germline ends. The CDR3 totals 13 residues. Here the CDR3 DNA reads TGTGCCCTGTCTCAGGGCGCGGACACTGAAGCTTTCTTT. Its translation is CALSQGADTEAFF. Combining the CDR3 with reference TRBV30 and TRBJ1-1 gives the whole variable domain SQTIHQWPATLVQPVGSPLSLECTVEGTSNPNLYWYRQAAGRGLQLLFYSVGIGQISSEVPQNLSASRPQDRQFILSSKKLLLSDSGFYLCALSQGADTEAFFGQGTRLTVV.

The V gene is TRBV27, the J gene TRBJ2-7, with 7 bases identical to TRBD1. Trimming removed 7 bases from V and 4 bases from J; junction bases left unmatched: 4. The CDR3 totals 12 residues. Germline V gives CDR1 MNHEY, CDR2 SMNVEV (reference sequence). CDR3 residues: CASKGAPYEQYF. In nucleotides, the CDR3 is TGTGCCAGCAAGGGGGCGCCGTACGAGCAGTACTTC.

This clone has a single count. The V gene is TRBV11-3, the J gene TRBJ2-3; the D gene is possibly TRBD2 (6 bases). This CDR3 has 15 amino acids. V was shortened by 4 bases and J by 2 bases, with 13 bases between the two germline ends. CDR1 and CDR2 (germline): SGHNT, YENEEA. CDR3 sequence: CASSSFRDSTDTQYF. CDR3 nucleotides: TGTGCCAGCAGCTCATTCCGGGACTCCACAGATACGCAGTATTTT. Together with reference TRBV11-3 and TRBJ2-3, the CDR3 gives the full variable domain: EAGVVQSPRYKIIEKKQPVAFWCNPISGHNTLYWYLQNLGQGPELLIRYENEEAVDDSQLPKDRFSAERLKGVDSTLKIQPAELGDSAVYLCASSSFRDSTDTQYFGPGTRLTVL.

This chain connects TRBV6-4 to TRBJ2-1; TRBD1 aligns across 7 bases. Germline V gene data show CDR1 as MRHNA and CDR2 as SNTAGT. This CDR3 is built from 15 residues. Germline trimming cut 9 bases from V and 4 bases from J; bases unmatched to any gene: 12. CDR3 amino acids: CARGAQGDLYNEQFF. Here the CDR3 DNA reads TGTGCCAGAGGGGCCCAGGGGGACCTATACAATGAGCAGTTCTTC.

This clone showed up just once. The rearrangement links TRBV5-1 to TRBJ2-5; perhaps TRBD2 as D (6 bases). The CDR3 is 19 residues long. The germline V gene has CDR1 SGHRS and CDR2 YFSETQ. The V end was cut by 1 base, the J end by 1 base, with 23 bases between. CDR3 sequence reads: CASSLWTRGAGGGQETQYF. DNA of the CDR3: TGCGCCAGCAGCTTGTGGACGCGGGGAGCTGGTGGTGGCCAAGAGACCCAGTACTTC.

The rearrangement joins TRBV18 to TRBJ2-2, with 8 bases matching TRBD1. V was pared by 3 bases and J by 1 base, with 1 base of the junction left unmatched. The CDR3 length is 15 residues. Germline V lookup: CDR1 KGHSH, CDR2 LQKENI. This chain's CDR3 is CASSPGTGNTGELFF. As DNA, the CDR3 is TGTGCCAGCTCACCCGGGACAGGGAACACCGGGGAGCTGTTTTTT.

V is TRBV7-2 and J is TRBJ2-7; 7 bases agree with TRBD1. J lost 3 bases, V lost 4 bases, and 15 bases had no gene match. The CDR3 consists of 17 residues. Looked up from germline, CDR1 is SGHTA and CDR2 is FQGNSA. CDR3 loop: CASSSFKAEGAFYEQYF. In nucleotides, the CDR3 is TGTGCCAGCAGCTCGTTTAAAGCCGAGGGGGCCTTCTACGAGCAGTACTTC.

The gene calls are TRBV30 and TRBJ1-1; D perhaps matches TRBD1 (6 bases). In germline, CDR1 is GTSNPN, CDR2 SVGIG (reference sequence). Deletions cut 1 base from V and 0 bases from J, with 18 bases between. The CDR3 covers 17 residues. The CDR3 nucleotides read TGTGCCTGGAGTGGACCGGCAGGGGCCTATATGAACACTGAAGCTTTCTTT. Its translation: CAWSGPAGAYMNTEAFF.

The chain links TRBV5-4 to TRBJ2-5, with 16 bases matching TRBD2. Germline lookup yields CDR1 SGHNT and CDR2 YYREEE (reference sequence). Trimming took 4 bases from V and 1 from J; bases not matched to a gene: 4. This CDR3 is 17 amino acids long. CDR3 residues: CASSVGTSGRAQETQYF. CDR3 DNA sequence: TGTGCCAGCAGCGTAGGGACTAGCGGGAGGGCCCAAGAGACCCAGTACTTC.

The V gene is TRBV18, the J gene TRBJ2-1; a weak D match, TRBD2 (5 bases). CDR3 size: 13 residues. Trimming took 0 bases from V and 15 from J, leaving 15 bases between them. Germline CDR1 KGHSH, CDR2 LQKENI. CDR3 DNA: TGTGCCAGCTCACCACCCTCGACCGCCCGGGGGTTCTTC. Its translation is CASSPPSTARGFF. Full variable domain (remainder filled in from reference TRBV18 and TRBJ2-1): NAGVMQNPRHLVRRRGQEARLRCSPMKGHSHVYWYRQLPEEGLKFMVYLQKENIIDESGMPKERFSAEFPKEGPSILRIQQVVRGDSAAYFCASSPPSTARGFFGPGTRLTVL.

The chain is built from TRBV6-5 and TRBJ1-1; D is ambiguous. The CDR3 sequence is 11 residues long. Trimming pared 10 bases from V and 1 base from J, leaving 7 bases between. Germline CDR1 is MNHEY and CDR2 is SVGAGI. The CDR3 nucleotides are TGTGCCACTTCAGGGAACACTGAAGCTTTCTTT. This translates into CATSGNTEAFF.

V usage is TRBV5-6 and J usage is TRBJ2-1, with TRBD2 matching over 14 bases. Germline CDR1 is SGHDT and CDR2 is YYEEEE. Trimming removed 4 bases from V and 9 bases from J; junction bases left unmatched: 9. The CDR3 is made up of 16 amino acids. This CDR3 is CASSTGLAGGYGEQFF. The DNA for the CDR3 is TGTGCCAGCAGCACAGGACTAGCGGGAGGTTACGGTGAGCAGTTCTTC.

This chain connects TRBV15 to TRBJ1-4; 9 nucleotides align to TRBD1. The length of the CDR3 is 14 residues. The trim removed 5 bases at V and 8 bases at J, leaving 6 bases unmatched. CDR1 is LNHNV, CDR2 YYDKDF, per germline (reference sequence). The CDR3 sequence is CATSSWTGVEKLFF. In nucleotides, the CDR3 is TGTGCCACCAGCTCCTGGACAGGGGTAGAAAAACTGTTTTTT.

V gene TRBV2 combines with J gene TRBJ2-7, with 9 positions matching TRBD2. This CDR3 region has 14 residues. Losses at the gene ends were 4 bases for V and 4 bases for J; bases not matched to a gene: 5. CDR1 is SNHLY and CDR2 is FYNNEI in the germline V gene. DNA of the CDR3: TGTGCCAGCAGTGTTGGTAGCGGGAGTTACGAGCAGTACTTC. This encodes CASSVGSGSYEQYF.